The source of this TCR beta chain is a study of cytomegalovirus exposure and HLA in healthy donors. General study points: In a later analysis, at a false discovery rate of 0.05, approximately 16,000 TCR beta sequences were associated with HLA alleles. It was only CMV serostatus that was available as immune exposure information. Later analysis revealed greater clonal expansion in HLA-associated TCR beta chains than in equally common others.

In the case of this clone: Its cognate antigen is unknown.

Primers for the PCR totalled 60 Vbeta and 13 Jbeta. Profiling relied on immunoSEQ multiplex PCR, and the TCRdb table lists in-frame clones only, not all of them. The table lists approximately 190,000 clones, approximately 80% of them singletons. The CDR3 is 14 amino acids. CDR1 is SGHTS, CDR2 YDEGEE, per germline. Deletions cut 0 bases from V and 1 base from J, with 7 bases between. The sequence was obtained from a woman between 50 and 59 years old in good health and CMV-seropositive. This rearrangement joins TRBV5-8 to TRBJ2-5, with D possibly TRBD1 on 5 matching bases. What was sequenced was PBMCs. CDR3 amino acids: CASSLGQPQETQYF. In nucleotides, the CDR3 is TGTGCCAGCAGCTTGGGACAGCCCCAAGAGACCCAGTACTTC. The complete variable domain, with remaining parts taken from reference TRBV5-8 and TRBJ2-5, reads EAGVTQSPTHLIKTRGQQATLRCSPISGHTSVYWYQQALGLGLQFLLWYDEGEERNRGNFPPRFSGRQFPNYSSELNVNALELEDSALYLCASSLGQPQETQYFGPGTRLLVL.